These T cell receptor beta chains were read from a single sample in a study of T cells after yellow fever vaccination. In TCRdb, the 5' RACE reads were re-called with MiXCR into one record per CDR3 protein. The sample records under 150,000 distinct CDR3 sequences, roughly 8.2% being singletons. The sample consisted of CD4+ T cells sorted from PBMCs, taken 5 days after the yellow fever booster vaccination. The receptor set was obtained from a young man who received the YFV17D yellow fever vaccine. CDR3s include the opening cysteine and the closing phenylalanine or tryptophan. Fields, in order: clone size, J gene, V gene, D gene, CDR3 DNA, CDR3 protein. The D gene is left open where the match is weak. For some rows the clone size is stated as once, few or many, or as a class when expanded; others skip it.

- | TRBJ2-5 | TRBV4-1 | TRBD1 | TGCGCCAGCAGCCAGCGGACAGGGGGCATTGAGACCCAGTACTTC | CASSQRTGGIETQYF
many | TRBJ2-1 | TRBV7-2 | TRBD2 | TGTGCCACCCGAGGGGCTAGCGGGAGGAGGAATGAGCAGTTCTTC | CATRGASGRRNEQFF
many | TRBJ2-1 | TRBV7-2 | - | TGTGCCAGCAGCGATGGACAGCCCGGTGAGCAGTTCTTC | CASSDGQPGEQFF
many | TRBJ2-7 | TRBV5-5 | - | TGTGCCAGCAGCTTGACGGTCCTGGGGGACTACGAGCAGTACTTC | CASSLTVLGDYEQYF
- | TRBJ2-3 | TRBV20-1 | - | TGCAGTGCTCCCCGGGACACCCGAGATACGCAGTATTTT | CSAPRDTRDTQYF
many | TRBJ2-1 | TRBV12-3/TRBV12-4 | - | TGTGCCAGCAGTGGCACGGGGCTGATTGAGCAGTTCTTC | CASSGTGLIEQFF
many | TRBJ2-1 | TRBV11-2 | - | TGTGCCAGCAGCCACCCCACGGGTTCGGGAAGAAGTTACAATGAGCAGTTCTTC | CASSHPTGSGRSYNEQFF
- | TRBJ2-1 | TRBV7-2 | TRBD2 | TGTGCCAGCAGCTTAGGCGGCGGGAGATACAATGAGCAGTTCTTC | CASSLGGGRYNEQFF
many | TRBJ2-1 | TRBV7-2 | - | TGTGCCAGCAGCCGAAAGGGCAATGAGCAGTTCTTC | CASSRKGNEQFF
many | TRBJ2-3 | TRBV7-6 | - | TGTGCCAGCAGCTTAGCGAGGTCAGATACGCAGTATTTT | CASSLARSDTQYF
many | TRBJ2-5 | TRBV20-1 | - | TGCAGTGCTAGAGTTCCCGGGCGGAAAGAGACCCAGTACTTC | CSARVPGRKETQYF
many | TRBJ2-1 | TRBV7-2 | - | TGTGCCAGCAGACCGTCACCGGAGGGCCGCAATGAGCAGTTCTTC | CASRPSPEGRNEQFF
many | TRBJ2-2 | TRBV5-1 | - | TGCGCCAGCAGCTTGGTAGGCGGCACCGGGGAGCTGTTTTTT | CASSLVGGTGELFF
few | TRBJ2-7 | TRBV5-1 | TRBD1 | TGCGCCAGCAGCTGGGACAGGGTTTACGAGCAGTACTTC | CASSWDRVYEQYF
few | TRBJ1-4 | TRBV20-1 | TRBD1 | TGCAGTGCTAGATCAGAACAGGGGCTAAGGTCCGGGGAAAAACTGTTTTTT | CSARSEQGLRSGEKLFF
many | TRBJ2-1 | TRBV12-3/TRBV12-4 | TRBD2 | TGTGCCAGCAGCTTGCTAGCGGGAGGGACCCATGAGCAGTTCTTC | CASSLLAGGTHEQFF
many | TRBJ2-1 | TRBV7-9 | TRBD2 | TGTGCCAGCAGCAAGCGGGAGGGCCTGGCTGAGCAGTTCTTC | CASSKREGLAEQFF
few | TRBJ1-5 | TRBV6-1 | TRBD1 | TGTGCCAGCAGCCCACGGACAGGGGGCGTCAATCAGCCCCAGCATTTT | CASSPRTGGVNQPQHF
- | TRBJ2-1 | TRBV19 | TRBD2 | TGTGCCAGTAGTCCCAAGGGACTAGCGGGAGAGGAGCAGTTCTTC | CASSPKGLAGEEQFF
many | TRBJ2-7 | TRBV10-1 | - | TGCGCCAGCTCTCTAGTACCGGACTACGAGCAGTACTTC | CASSLVPDYEQYF
few | TRBJ2-7 | TRBV6-1 | - | TGTGCCAGCAATCAAGGGGGGCTTTTCGACGAGCAGTACTTC | CASNQGGLFDEQYF
many | TRBJ2-7 | TRBV4-2 | - | TGTGCCAGCAGCCAAGGAATTCGAGGGATAGGCTCCTACGAGCAGTACTTC | CASSQGIRGIGSYEQYF
many | TRBJ2-1 | TRBV20-1 | TRBD2 | TGCAGTGCCATACCCGGGACTAGCGGGACCGAGCAGTTCTTC | CSAIPGTSGTEQFF
many | TRBJ2-3 | TRBV11-2 | - | TGTGCCAGCAGCCCCAGGGTGGGGAAAGATACGCAGTATTTT | CASSPRVGKDTQYF
many | TRBJ2-5 | TRBV5-1 | - | TGCGCCAGCAGCTTGTCTGGGAGGGGGCAAGAGACCCAGTACTTC | CASSLSGRGQETQYF
many | TRBJ2-2 | TRBV9 | - | TGTGCCAGCAGCGAGGGCTCGGGGCTGTTTTTT | CASSEGSGLFF
few | TRBJ1-2 | TRBV4-3 | - | TGCGCCAGCAGCCAAGAGTATCAAGCAAACTATGGCTACACCTTC | CASSQEYQANYGYTF
many | TRBJ2-7 | TRBV7-9 | - | TGTGCCAGCAGCCCCAAGGATCTCGCCTACGAGCAGTACTTC | CASSPKDLAYEQYF
few | TRBJ2-3 | TRBV24-1 | TRBD2 | TGTGCCACCAGCCCTAGCGGGAGAGGTGATACGCAGTATTTT | CATSPSGRGDTQYF
many | TRBJ1-1 | TRBV18 | - | TGTGCCAGCTCACCCGGACCCCGGCAACTCTCAAACACTGAAGCTTTCTTT | CASSPGPRQLSNTEAFF
- | TRBJ2-1 | TRBV20-1 | TRBD2 | TGCAGTGCTAGTACTAGCGCCTACAATGAGCAGTTCTTC | CSASTSAYNEQFF
many | TRBJ2-2 | TRBV18 | - | TGTGCCAGCTCACCGGCCTTGCTTGACGCCGGGGAGCTGTTTTTT | CASSPALLDAGELFF
few | TRBJ2-7 | TRBV20-1 | TRBD2 | TGCAGTGCTAGAGTCGTTTCTAGCGGGGGTTCCTACGAGCAGTACTTC | CSARVVSSGGSYEQYF
many | TRBJ2-5 | TRBV11-3 | - | TGTGCCAGCAGCTTAGGGTTTCGGGCGGAAGACTGGATGTACCAAGAGACCCAGTACTTC | CASSLGFRAEDWMYQETQYF
many | TRBJ2-7 | TRBV15 | - | TGTGCCACCAGCAGAGATTATGACAGTCACTCCTACGAGCAGTACTTC | CATSRDYDSHSYEQYF
many | TRBJ2-1 | TRBV20-1 | - | TGCAGTGCTAGAGCAGGCGGGACTGGCAATGAGCAGTTCTTC | CSARAGGTGNEQFF
many | TRBJ2-5 | TRBV29-1 | - | TGCAGCGCGATCACAGAGACCCAGTACTTC | CSAITETQYF
few | TRBJ2-5 | TRBV30 | - | TGTGCCTGGAGACGGGACACTGGGACCCAGTACTTC | CAWRRDTGTQYF
many | TRBJ2-3 | TRBV30 | - | TGTGCCTGGAGTAACGGCGGGACAGATACGCAGTATTTT | CAWSNGGTDTQYF
many | TRBJ1-5 | TRBV24-1 | - | TGTGCCACCAGTGATTCCTCGGGGGCGGAGGGCCAGCCCCAGCATTTT | CATSDSSGAEGQPQHF
- | TRBJ2-3 | TRBV28 | - | TGTGCCAGCAGTTTGGGAGCCGGGACCTTGAACACAGATGCGCAGTATTTT | CASSLGAGTLNTDAQYF
- | TRBJ2-7 | TRBV7-2 | - | TGTGCCAGCAGCCGTGGAGCTGGTAGGCTCGAGCAGTACTTC | CASSRGAGRLEQYF
- | TRBJ2-3 | TRBV2 | - | TGTGCCAGCGTGACTAGTAGCACAGATACGCAGTATTTT | CASVTSSTDTQYF
many | TRBJ2-3 | TRBV10-3 | - | TGTGCCACGGGGGCCACGGGTACCTCCCCAGATACGCAGTATTTT | CATGATGTSPDTQYF
many | TRBJ2-2 | TRBV10-1 | - | TGCGCCAGCAGTGGAGCCTCTTCCACCGGGGAGCTGTTTTTT | CASSGASSTGELFF
few | TRBJ1-4 | TRBV29-1 | - | TGCAGCGTTGGTAGAACTAATGAAAAACTGTTTTTT | CSVGRTNEKLFF
many | TRBJ2-1 | TRBV7-3 | TRBD2 | TGTGCCAGCAGCTCCAGCGGGAGAGGCAATGAGCAGTTCTTC | CASSSSGRGNEQFF
many | TRBJ2-7 | TRBV18 | TRBD2 | TGTGCCAGCTCACCACCCGGCGGGAGCTCCTACGAGCAGTACTTC | CASSPPGGSSYEQYF
few | TRBJ1-4 | TRBV7-2 | - | TGTGCCAGCAGCTTTCGGGGGAGGGGTGAAAAACTGTTTTTT | CASSFRGRGEKLFF
many | TRBJ1-2 | TRBV12-3/TRBV12-4 | - | TGTGCCAGCAGTCCCAGTCCACCTGCTAACTATGGCTACACCTTC | CASSPSPPANYGYTF
many | TRBJ1-1 | TRBV11-2 | - | TGTGCCAGCAGCTTAGTCGGGGTCCAGAACACTGAAGCTTTCTTT | CASSLVGVQNTEAFF
many | TRBJ2-3 | TRBV7-2 | - | TGTGCCAGCAGCTTACTGGGGGCTCGCACAGATACGCAGTATTTT | CASSLLGARTDTQYF
many | TRBJ2-3 | TRBV11-2 | - | TGTGCCAGCAGCCGCCGCCTGGGTACGAGGGACGGCTTCGGCACAGATACGCAGTATTTT | CASSRRLGTRDGFGTDTQYF
many | TRBJ2-3 | TRBV4-3 | TRBD2 | TGCGCCAGCAGCCAACGAGCGGGAGCGGGCTCAGATACGCAGTATTTT | CASSQRAGAGSDTQYF
- | TRBJ2-1 | TRBV5-1 | TRBD2 | TGCGCCAGCAGCTTGGTTAATAGCGGGAGTGGGCAGTTCTTC | CASSLVNSGSGQFF
many | TRBJ2-1 | TRBV7-9 | TRBD2 | TGTGCCGGCCGGACTAGCGGGACTTACAATGAGCAGTTCTTC | CAGRTSGTYNEQFF
many | TRBJ2-1 | TRBV6-2/TRBV6-3 | - | TGTGCCAGCGTGACTAGGGCCTACAATGAGCAGTTCTTC | CASVTRAYNEQFF
many | TRBJ2-7 | TRBV27 | TRBD1 | TGTGCCAGCAGTTTAAAGATCGCGACAGGGGGCTTTGGGTACGAGCAGTACTTC | CASSLKIATGGFGYEQYF
many | TRBJ2-7 | TRBV5-1 | TRBD1 | TGCGCCAGCAGCTTGGAGGGACAGGGAGGGGTCGAGCAGTACTTC | CASSLEGQGGVEQYF